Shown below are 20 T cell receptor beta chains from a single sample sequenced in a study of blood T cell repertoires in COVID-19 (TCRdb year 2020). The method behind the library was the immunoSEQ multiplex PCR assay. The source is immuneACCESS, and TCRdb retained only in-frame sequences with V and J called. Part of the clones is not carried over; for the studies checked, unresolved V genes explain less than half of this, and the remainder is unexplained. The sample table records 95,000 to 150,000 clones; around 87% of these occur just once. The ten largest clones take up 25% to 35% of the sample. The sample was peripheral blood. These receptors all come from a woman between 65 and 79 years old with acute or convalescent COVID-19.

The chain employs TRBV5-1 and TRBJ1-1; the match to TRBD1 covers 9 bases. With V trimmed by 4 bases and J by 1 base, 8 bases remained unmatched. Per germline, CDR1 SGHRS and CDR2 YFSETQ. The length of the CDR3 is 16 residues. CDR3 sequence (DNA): TGCGCCAGCAGCCCCTCTCCGGGACAGGGGAACACTGAAGCTTTCTTT. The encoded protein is CASSPSPGQGNTEAFF.

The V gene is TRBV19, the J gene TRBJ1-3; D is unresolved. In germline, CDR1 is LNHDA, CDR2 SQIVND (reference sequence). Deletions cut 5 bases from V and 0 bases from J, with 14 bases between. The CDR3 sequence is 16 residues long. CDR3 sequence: CASSGLPVGSGNTIYF. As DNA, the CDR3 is TGTGCCAGTAGTGGACTCCCCGTGGGCTCTGGAAACACCATATATTTT.

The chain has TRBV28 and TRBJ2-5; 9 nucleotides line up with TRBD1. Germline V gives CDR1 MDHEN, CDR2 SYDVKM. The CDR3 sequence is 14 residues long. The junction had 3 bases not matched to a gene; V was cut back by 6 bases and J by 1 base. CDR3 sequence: CASRVQGAQETQYF. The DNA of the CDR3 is TGTGCCAGCAGGGTACAGGGGGCCCAAGAGACCCAGTACTTC.

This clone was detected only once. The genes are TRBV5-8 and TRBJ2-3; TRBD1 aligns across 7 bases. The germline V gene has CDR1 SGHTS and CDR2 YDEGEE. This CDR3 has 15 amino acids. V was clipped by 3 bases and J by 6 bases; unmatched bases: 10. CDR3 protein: CASSSREGAPDTQYF. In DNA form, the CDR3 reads TGTGCCAGCAGCTCTAGAGAGGGGGCCCCGGATACGCAGTATTTT.

In nucleotides, the CDR3 is TGTGCCAGCAGCCTACTAGCGGGGGGGCCGGTCAAAAACATTCAGTACTTC. This translates into CASSLLAGGPVKNIQYF. This chain joins TRBV6-2 or TRBV6-3 and TRBJ2-4; 13 bases align to TRBD2. This CDR3 contains 17 residues. V shed 6 bases, J shed 3 bases, and the junction held 8 bases outside the gene matches. Per germline, CDR1 MNHEY and CDR2 SVGEGT.

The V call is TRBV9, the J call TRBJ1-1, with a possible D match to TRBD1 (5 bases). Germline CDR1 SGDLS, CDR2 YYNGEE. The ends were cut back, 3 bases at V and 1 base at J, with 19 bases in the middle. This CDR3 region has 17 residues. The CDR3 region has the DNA TGTGCCAGCAGCGGCAGGGCGCTGACTGCTTCGAACACTGAAGCTTTCTTT. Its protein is CASSGRALTASNTEAFF. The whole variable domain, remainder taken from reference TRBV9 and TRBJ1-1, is DSGVTQTPKHLITATGQRVTLRCSPRSGDLSVYWYQQSLDQGLQFLIQYYNGEERAKGNILERFSAQQFPDLHSELNLSSLELGDSALYFCASSGRALTASNTEAFFGQGTRLTVV.

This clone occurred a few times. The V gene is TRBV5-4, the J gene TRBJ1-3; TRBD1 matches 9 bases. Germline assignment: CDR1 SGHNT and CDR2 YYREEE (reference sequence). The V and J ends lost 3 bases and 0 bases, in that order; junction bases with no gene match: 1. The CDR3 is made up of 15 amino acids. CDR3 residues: CASSSDRGSGNTIYF. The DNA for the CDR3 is TGTGCCAGCAGCTCGGACAGGGGCTCTGGAAACACCATATATTTT.

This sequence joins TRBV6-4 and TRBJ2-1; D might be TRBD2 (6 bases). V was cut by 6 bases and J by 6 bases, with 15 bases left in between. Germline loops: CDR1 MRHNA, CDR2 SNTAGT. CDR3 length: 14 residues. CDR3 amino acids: CASRPTIGGNEQFF. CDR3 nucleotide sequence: TGTGCCAGCAGACCCACCATCGGGGGCAATGAGCAGTTCTTC.

Written as DNA, the CDR3 is TGTGCCAGCAGAAAACAGGGTGACAGGACTGAAGCTTTCTTT. Protein sequence: CASRKQGDRTEAFF. This chain uses TRBV27 with TRBJ1-1; possibly TRBD1 for D (6 bases). V dropped 6 bases and J dropped 5 bases, with 16 bases sitting between them. The CDR3 is made up of 14 amino acids. Germline V gene data show CDR1 as MNHEY and CDR2 as SMNVEV (reference sequence).

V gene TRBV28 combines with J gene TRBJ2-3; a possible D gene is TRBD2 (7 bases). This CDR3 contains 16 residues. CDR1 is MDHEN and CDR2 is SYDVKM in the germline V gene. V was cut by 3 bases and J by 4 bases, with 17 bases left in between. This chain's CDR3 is CASSFAGRGASDTQYF. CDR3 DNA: TGTGCCAGCAGTTTTGCGGGACGGGGGGCATCAGATACGCAGTATTTT.

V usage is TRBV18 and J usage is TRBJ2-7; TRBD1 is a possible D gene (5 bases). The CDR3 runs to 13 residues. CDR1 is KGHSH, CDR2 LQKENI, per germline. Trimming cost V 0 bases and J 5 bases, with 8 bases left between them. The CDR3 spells CASSPPGQDEQYF. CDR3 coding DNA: TGTGCCAGCTCACCACCGGGGCAGGACGAGCAGTACTTC.

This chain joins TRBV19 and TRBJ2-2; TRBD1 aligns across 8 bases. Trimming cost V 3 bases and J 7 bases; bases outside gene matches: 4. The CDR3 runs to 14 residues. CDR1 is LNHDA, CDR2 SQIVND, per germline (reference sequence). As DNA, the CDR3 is TGTGCCAGTAGTATTCAGGGGGCGGACGGGGAGCTGTTTTTT. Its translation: CASSIQGADGELFF. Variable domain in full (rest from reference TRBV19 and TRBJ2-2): DGGITQSPKYLFRKEGQNVTLSCEQNLNHDAMYWYRQDPGQGLRLIYYSQIVNDFQKGDIAEGYSVSREKKESFPLTVTSAQKNPTAFYLCASSIQGADGELFFGEGSRLTVL.

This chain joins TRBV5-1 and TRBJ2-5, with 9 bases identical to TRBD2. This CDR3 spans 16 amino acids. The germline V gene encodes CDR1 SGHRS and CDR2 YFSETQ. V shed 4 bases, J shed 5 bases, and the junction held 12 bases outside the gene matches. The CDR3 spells CASSPQAAGGRETQYF. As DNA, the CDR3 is TGCGCCAGCAGCCCCCAAGCAGCGGGGGGACGGGAGACCCAGTACTTC.

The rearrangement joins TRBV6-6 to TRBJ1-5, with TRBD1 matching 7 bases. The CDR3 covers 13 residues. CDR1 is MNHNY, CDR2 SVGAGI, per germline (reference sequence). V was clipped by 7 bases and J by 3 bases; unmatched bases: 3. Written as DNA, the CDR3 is TGTGCCAGCAAAGACAGGGCCAATCAGCCCCAGCATTTT. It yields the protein CASKDRANQPQHF.

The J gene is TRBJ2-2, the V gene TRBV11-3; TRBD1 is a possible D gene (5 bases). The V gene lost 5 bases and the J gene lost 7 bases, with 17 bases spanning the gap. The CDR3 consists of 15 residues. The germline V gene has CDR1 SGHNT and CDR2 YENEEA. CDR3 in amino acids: CASSVTGAMVGELFF. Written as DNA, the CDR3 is TGTGCCAGCAGCGTAACTGGGGCGATGGTCGGGGAGCTGTTTTTT.

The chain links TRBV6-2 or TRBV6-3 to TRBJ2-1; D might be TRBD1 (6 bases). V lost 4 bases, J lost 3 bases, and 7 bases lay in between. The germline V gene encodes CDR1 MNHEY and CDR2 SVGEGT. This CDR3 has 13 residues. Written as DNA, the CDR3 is TGTGCCAGCAGTTTGGACAGCTACAATGAGCAGTTCTTC. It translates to CASSLDSYNEQFF.

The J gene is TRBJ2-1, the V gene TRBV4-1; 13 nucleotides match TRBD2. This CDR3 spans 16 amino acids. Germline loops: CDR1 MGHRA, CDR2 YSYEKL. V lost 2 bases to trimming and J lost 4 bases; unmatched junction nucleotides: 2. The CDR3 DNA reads TGCGCCAGCAGCCAAATGACTAGCGGGGGGTACAATGAGCAGTTCTTC. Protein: CASSQMTSGGYNEQFF.

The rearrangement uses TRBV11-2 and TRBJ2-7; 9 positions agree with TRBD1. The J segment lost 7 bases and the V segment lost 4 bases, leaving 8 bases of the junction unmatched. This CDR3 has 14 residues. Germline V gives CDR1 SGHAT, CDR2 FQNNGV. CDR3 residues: CASSYGGQGGEQYF. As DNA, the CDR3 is TGTGCCAGCAGCTACGGGGGACAGGGAGGGGAGCAGTACTTC.

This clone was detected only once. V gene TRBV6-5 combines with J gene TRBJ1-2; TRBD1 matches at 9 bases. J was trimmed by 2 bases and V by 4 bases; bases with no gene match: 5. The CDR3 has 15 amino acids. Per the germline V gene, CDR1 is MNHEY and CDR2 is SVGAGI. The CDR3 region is CASSSPGTGNYGYTF. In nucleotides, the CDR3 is TGTGCCAGCAGTTCCCCCGGGACAGGGAACTATGGCTACACCTTC.

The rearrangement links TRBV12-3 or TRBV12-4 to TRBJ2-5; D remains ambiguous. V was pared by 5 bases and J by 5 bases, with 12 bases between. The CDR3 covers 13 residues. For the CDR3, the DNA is TGTGCCAGCAGTGCCTTGCGGATGGAGACCCAGTACTTC. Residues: CASSALRMETQYF.